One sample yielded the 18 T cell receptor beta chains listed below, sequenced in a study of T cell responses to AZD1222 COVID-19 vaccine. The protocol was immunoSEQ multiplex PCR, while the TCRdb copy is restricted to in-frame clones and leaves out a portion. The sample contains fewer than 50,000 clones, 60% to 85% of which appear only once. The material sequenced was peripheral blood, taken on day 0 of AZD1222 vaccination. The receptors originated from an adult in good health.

The CDR3 sequence: CASSFVWAGGGESGYTF. The CDR3 DNA reads TGTGCCAGCAGCTTTGTTTGGGCAGGGGGCGGTGAAAGTGGCTACACCTTC. The chain is built from TRBV7-2 and TRBJ1-2; 8 nucleotides align to TRBD1. Germline assignment: CDR1 SGHTA and CDR2 FQGNSA. The CDR3 spans 17 residues. Trimming removed 3 bases from V and 7 bases from J; junction bases left unmatched: 16.

The CDR3 DNA sequence: TGTGCCAGCCAGTATAGCGGGGGCCCGGGTAATTCACCCCTCCACTTT. Translation: CASQYSGGPGNSPLHF. The chain couples TRBV28 to TRBJ1-6, with TRBD1 as a possible D gene (6 bases). Looked up from germline, CDR1 is MDHEN and CDR2 is SYDVKM. This CDR3 is built from 16 residues. Trimming removed 8 bases from V and 6 bases from J, with 20 bases in between.

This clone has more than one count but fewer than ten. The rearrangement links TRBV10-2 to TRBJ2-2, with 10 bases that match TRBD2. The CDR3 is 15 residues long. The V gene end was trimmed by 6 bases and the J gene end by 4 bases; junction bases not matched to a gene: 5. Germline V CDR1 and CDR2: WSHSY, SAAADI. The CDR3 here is CASRPSGGGTGELFF. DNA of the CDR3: TGCGCCAGCAGACCGAGCGGGGGGGGCACCGGGGAGCTGTTTTTT.

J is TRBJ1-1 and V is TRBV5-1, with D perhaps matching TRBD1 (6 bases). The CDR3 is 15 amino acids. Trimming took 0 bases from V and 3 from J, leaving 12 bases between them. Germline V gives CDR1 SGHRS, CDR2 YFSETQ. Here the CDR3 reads CASSLVPGAHTEAFF. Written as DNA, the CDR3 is TGCGCCAGCAGCTTGGTTCCGGGGGCCCACACTGAAGCTTTCTTT.

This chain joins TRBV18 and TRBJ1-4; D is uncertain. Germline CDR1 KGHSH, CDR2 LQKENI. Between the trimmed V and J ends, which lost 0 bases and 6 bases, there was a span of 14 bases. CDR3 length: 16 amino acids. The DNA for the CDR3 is TGTGCCAGCTCACCACCGGGTCGGACGGGTTATGAAAAACTGTTTTTT. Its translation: CASSPPGRTGYEKLFF.

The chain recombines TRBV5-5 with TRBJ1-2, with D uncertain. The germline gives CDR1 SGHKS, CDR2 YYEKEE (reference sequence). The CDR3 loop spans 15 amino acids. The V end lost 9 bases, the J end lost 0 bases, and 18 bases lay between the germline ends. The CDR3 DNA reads TGTGCCAACACCGCGGGAGTATCAGCTAACTATGGCTACACCTTC. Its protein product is CANTAGVSANYGYTF.

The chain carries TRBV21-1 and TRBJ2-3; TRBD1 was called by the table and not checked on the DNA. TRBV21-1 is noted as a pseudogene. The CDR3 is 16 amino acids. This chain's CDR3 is CASSPNRGLHTDTQYF. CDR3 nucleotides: TGTGCCAGCAGCCCAAACAGGGGCCTTCACACAGATACGCAGTATTTT.

CDR3 coding DNA: TGTGCCAGCAGCTTAGAACGCCCGGATACGCAGTATTTT. Amino acids: CASSLERPDTQYF. The J gene is TRBJ2-3, the V gene TRBV11-3; D not certain. The CDR3 has 13 amino acids. The germline V and J ends were trimmed by 0 bases and 6 bases, with 7 bases remaining between them. Germline lookup yields CDR1 SGHNT and CDR2 YENEEA.

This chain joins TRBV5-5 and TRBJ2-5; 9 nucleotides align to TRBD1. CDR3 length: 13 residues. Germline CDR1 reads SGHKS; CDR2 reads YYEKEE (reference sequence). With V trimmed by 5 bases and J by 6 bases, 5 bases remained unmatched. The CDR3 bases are TGTGCCAGCAGTTGGGACAGGGTCCAGACCCAGTACTTC. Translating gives CASSWDRVQTQYF.

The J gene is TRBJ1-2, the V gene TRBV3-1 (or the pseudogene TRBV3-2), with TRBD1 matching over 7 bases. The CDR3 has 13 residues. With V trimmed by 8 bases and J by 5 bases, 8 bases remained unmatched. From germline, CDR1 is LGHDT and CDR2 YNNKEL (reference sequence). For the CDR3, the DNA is TGTGCCAGCCGAAAGGGGGCAGGATATGGCTACACCTTC. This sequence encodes CASRKGAGYGYTF.

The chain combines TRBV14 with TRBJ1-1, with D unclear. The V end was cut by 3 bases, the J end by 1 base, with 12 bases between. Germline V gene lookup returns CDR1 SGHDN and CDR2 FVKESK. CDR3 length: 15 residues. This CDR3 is CASSQIGLPNTEAFF. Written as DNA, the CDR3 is TGTGCCAGCAGCCAGATAGGACTTCCGAACACTGAAGCTTTCTTT.

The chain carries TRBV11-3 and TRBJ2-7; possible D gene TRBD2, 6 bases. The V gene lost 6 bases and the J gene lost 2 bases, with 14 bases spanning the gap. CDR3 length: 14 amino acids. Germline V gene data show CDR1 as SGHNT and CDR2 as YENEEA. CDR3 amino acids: CASRRGGATYEQYF. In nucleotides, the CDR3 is TGTGCCAGCAGACGGGGCGGGGCCACCTACGAGCAGTACTTC.

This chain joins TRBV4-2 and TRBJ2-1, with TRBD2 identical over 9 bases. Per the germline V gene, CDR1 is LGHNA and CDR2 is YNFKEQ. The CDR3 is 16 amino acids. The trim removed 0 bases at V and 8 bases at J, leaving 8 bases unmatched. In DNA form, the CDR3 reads TGTGCCAGCAGCCAAGAATGGCGGGGGGGCCTTGATGAGCAGTTCTTC. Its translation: CASSQEWRGGLDEQFF.

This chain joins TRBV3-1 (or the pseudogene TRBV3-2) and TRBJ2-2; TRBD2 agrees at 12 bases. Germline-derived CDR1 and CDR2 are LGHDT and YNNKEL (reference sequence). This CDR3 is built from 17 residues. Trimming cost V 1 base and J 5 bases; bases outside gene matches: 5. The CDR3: CASSQGLAGVGTGELFF. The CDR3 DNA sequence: TGTGCCAGCAGCCAAGGACTAGCGGGGGTGGGGACCGGGGAGCTGTTTTTT.

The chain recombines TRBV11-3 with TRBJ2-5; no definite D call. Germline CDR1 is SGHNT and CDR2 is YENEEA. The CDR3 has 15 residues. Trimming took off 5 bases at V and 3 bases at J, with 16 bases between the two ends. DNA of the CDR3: TGTGCCAGCAGCCCTACCCCATTGATAGAAGAGACCCAGTACTTC. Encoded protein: CASSPTPLIEETQYF. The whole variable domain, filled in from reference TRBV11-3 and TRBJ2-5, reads EAGVVQSPRYKIIEKKQPVAFWCNPISGHNTLYWYLQNLGQGPELLIRYENEEAVDDSQLPKDRFSAERLKGVDSTLKIQPAELGDSAVYLCASSPTPLIEETQYFGPGTRLLVL.

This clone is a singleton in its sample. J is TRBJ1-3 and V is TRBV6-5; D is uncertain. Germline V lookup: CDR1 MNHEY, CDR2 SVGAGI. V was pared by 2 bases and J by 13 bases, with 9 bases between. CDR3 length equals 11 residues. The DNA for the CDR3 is TGTGCCAGCAGTTACGAAGCGAAAATATATTTT. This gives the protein CASSYEAKIYF.

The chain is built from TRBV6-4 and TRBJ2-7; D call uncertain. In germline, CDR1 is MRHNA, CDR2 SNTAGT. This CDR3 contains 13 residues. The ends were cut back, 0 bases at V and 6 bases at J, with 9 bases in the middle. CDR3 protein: CASSDSDGGEQYF. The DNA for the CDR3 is TGTGCCAGCAGTGACTCGGACGGTGGCGAGCAGTACTTC.

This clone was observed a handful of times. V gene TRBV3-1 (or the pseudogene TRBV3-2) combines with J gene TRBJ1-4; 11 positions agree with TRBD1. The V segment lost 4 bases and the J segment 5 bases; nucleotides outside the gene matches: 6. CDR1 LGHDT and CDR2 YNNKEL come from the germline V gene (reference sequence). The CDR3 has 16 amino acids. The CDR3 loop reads CASSPGQGVTNEKLFF. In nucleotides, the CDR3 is TGTGCCAGCAGCCCGGGACAGGGGGTTACAAATGAAAAACTGTTTTTT.